A selection of T cell receptor beta chains follows, all from one sample in a study of cytomegalovirus exposure and HLA in healthy donors. Only in-frame clones appear in the TCRdb table, and some are missing; sequencing was by immunoSEQ multiplex PCR. The data contain roughly 180,000 clones, about 82% of them singletons. Sequencing input: PBMCs. These receptors came from a woman in her 30s in good health and CMV-seronegative. Both conserved end residues are part of each CDR3. A D gene is named only where the DNA matches it firmly. The size field is filled for only some rows; it gives once, few, many or a size class.

CDR3 length: 12
D gene: TRBD1
J gene: TRBJ2-5
clone size: -
V gene: TRBV5-6
CDR3 DNA: TGTGCCAGCAGCTGGGGGGGACAGGGGTGGGACTTC
CDR3 protein: CASSWGGQGWDF

CDR3 length: 18
D gene: -
J gene: TRBJ1-2
clone size: -
V gene: TRBV12-2
CDR3 DNA: -
CDR3 protein: CASRVGQGARNPTYGYTF

CDR3 length: 14
D gene: TRBD1
J gene: TRBJ2-7
clone size: once
V gene: TRBV19
CDR3 DNA: TGTGCCAGCAGCCAACAGGGGATGAGCTACGAGCAGTACTTC
CDR3 protein: CASSQQGMSYEQYF

CDR3 length: 16
D gene: TRBD1
J gene: TRBJ2-1
clone size: -
V gene: TRBV27
CDR3 DNA: TGTGCCAGCAGTTCAAACGACAGGGGGTCGTACAATGAGCAGTTCTTC
CDR3 protein: CASSSNDRGSYNEQFF

CDR3 length: 18
D gene: -
J gene: TRBJ2-6
clone size: few
V gene: TRBV30
CDR3 DNA: TGTGCCTGGAGTACGCTGTTTAATAGGGGGTCTGGGGCCAACGTCCTGACTTTC
CDR3 protein: CAWSTLFNRGSGANVLTF

CDR3 length: 13
D gene: -
J gene: TRBJ1-3
clone size: once
V gene: TRBV6-1
CDR3 DNA: TGTGCCTCAGGGGCTATAATTGGAAACACCATATATTTT
CDR3 protein: CASGAIIGNTIYF

CDR3 length: 14
D gene: TRBD1
J gene: TRBJ2-7
clone size: once
V gene: TRBV5-1
CDR3 DNA: TGCGCCAGCAGACCGGGACAGGAGTCCTACGAGCAGTACTTC
CDR3 protein: CASRPGQESYEQYF

CDR3 length: 14
D gene: TRBD1
J gene: TRBJ1-1
clone size: -
V gene: TRBV18
CDR3 DNA: TGTGCCAGCTCACCGAGGGGTACAGGGGGGGAAGCTTTCTTT
CDR3 protein: CASSPRGTGGEAFF

CDR3 length: 18
D gene: TRBD2
J gene: TRBJ2-2
clone size: -
V gene: TRBV7-7
CDR3 DNA: TGTGCTAGCAGCGACCCGACTAGCGGGGGGGCCCTAGCCGGGGAGCTGTTTTTT
CDR3 protein: CASSDPTSGGALAGELFF

CDR3 length: 16
D gene: TRBD2
J gene: TRBJ2-5
clone size: once
V gene: TRBV6-1
CDR3 DNA: TGTGCCAGCAGTGTCAAGCGGGGGGTCTCCTCGGAGACCCAGTACTTC
CDR3 protein: CASSVKRGVSSETQYF

CDR3 length: 13
D gene: -
J gene: TRBJ2-2
clone size: -
V gene: TRBV5-1
CDR3 DNA: TGCGCCAGCAGCGGGGGCGCGACCGGGGAGCTGTTTTTT
CDR3 protein: CASSGGATGELFF

CDR3 length: 16
D gene: -
J gene: TRBJ1-6
clone size: -
V gene: TRBV7-9
CDR3 DNA: TGTGCCAGCAGTTCCGCCCAGGGATTAGGTGATTCACCCCTCCACTTT
CDR3 protein: CASSSAQGLGDSPLHF

CDR3 length: 15
D gene: -
J gene: TRBJ2-7
clone size: -
V gene: TRBV19
CDR3 DNA: TGTGCCAGTAGTATATTGCCGACAGGAGCCTACGAGCAGTACTTC
CDR3 protein: CASSILPTGAYEQYF

CDR3 length: 13
D gene: TRBD2
J gene: TRBJ2-3
clone size: -
V gene: TRBV15
CDR3 DNA: TGTGCCACCGCGACTAGCGTCGCAGATACGCAGTATTTT
CDR3 protein: CATATSVADTQYF

CDR3 length: 16
D gene: TRBD1
J gene: TRBJ1-1
clone size: -
V gene: TRBV5-1
CDR3 DNA: TGCGCCAGCAGCTCCGTCTCCGGGACAGCGAACACTGAAGCTTTCTTT
CDR3 protein: CASSSVSGTANTEAFF

CDR3 length: 16
D gene: TRBD1
J gene: TRBJ2-7
clone size: -
V gene: TRBV5-1
CDR3 DNA: TGCGCCAGCAAACCGAGGGGACAGGGAATCTCCTACGAGCAGTACTTC
CDR3 protein: CASKPRGQGISYEQYF

CDR3 length: 14
D gene: -
J gene: TRBJ2-2
clone size: -
V gene: TRBV18
CDR3 DNA: TGTGCCAGCTTCAGGCCCAGGGCGACCGGGGAGCTGTTTTTT
CDR3 protein: CASFRPRATGELFF

CDR3 length: 12
D gene: -
J gene: TRBJ1-1
clone size: medium-sized
V gene: TRBV6-1
CDR3 DNA: TGTGCCAGCAGTGAAGTGACATCTGAAGCTTTCTTT
CDR3 protein: CASSEVTSEAFF

CDR3 length: 13
D gene: TRBD1
J gene: TRBJ2-5
clone size: -
V gene: TRBV27
CDR3 DNA: TGTGCCAGCAGACAGGGGGCCACAGAGACCCAGTACTTC
CDR3 protein: CASRQGATETQYF

CDR3 length: 16
D gene: -
J gene: TRBJ1-5
clone size: -
V gene: TRBV6-5
CDR3 DNA: TGTGCCAGCAGTTACTCGGCGGATGCAGGGATGGGGCCCCAGCATTTT
CDR3 protein: CASSYSADAGMGPQHF

CDR3 length: 13
D gene: -
J gene: TRBJ2-2
clone size: -
V gene: TRBV30
CDR3 DNA: TGTGCCTGGAGTGTACAATTGACCGGGGAGCTGTTTTTT
CDR3 protein: CAWSVQLTGELFF

CDR3 length: 13
D gene: -
J gene: TRBJ2-7
clone size: -
V gene: TRBV27
CDR3 DNA: TGTGCCAGCAGAACCCGCAGGGGTTACGAGCAGTACTTC
CDR3 protein: CASRTRRGYEQYF

CDR3 length: 16
D gene: -
J gene: TRBJ1-1
clone size: -
V gene: TRBV9
CDR3 DNA: TGTGCCAGCAGCGTAGCGGTTGGGCCTATGAACACTGAAGCTTTCTTT
CDR3 protein: CASSVAVGPMNTEAFF

CDR3 length: 15
D gene: -
J gene: TRBJ1-6
clone size: -
V gene: TRBV6-4
CDR3 DNA: TGTGCCAGCAGTGAGGACGACAGTCCTAATTCACCCCTCCACTTT
CDR3 protein: CASSEDDSPNSPLHF

CDR3 length: 12
D gene: -
J gene: TRBJ2-7
clone size: -
V gene: TRBV7-2
CDR3 DNA: TGTGCCAGCAGCTTCAGGCCTAACGAGCAGTACTTC
CDR3 protein: CASSFRPNEQYF

CDR3 length: 14
D gene: TRBD1
J gene: TRBJ1-3
clone size: -
V gene: TRBV2
CDR3 DNA: TGTGCCGTAGAACAGGGGGCTACTGGAAACACCATATATTTT
CDR3 protein: CAVEQGATGNTIYF

CDR3 length: 16
D gene: TRBD2
J gene: TRBJ2-7
clone size: -
V gene: TRBV7-2
CDR3 DNA: TGTGCCAGCAGCTTACTCGGGCGGGGGGGCACGGGGGAGCAGTACTTC
CDR3 protein: CASSLLGRGGTGEQYF

CDR3 length: 14
D gene: TRBD2
J gene: TRBJ2-7
clone size: once
V gene: TRBV6-5
CDR3 DNA: TGTGCCAGCAGGATAACTAGCGGGGACTACGAGCAGTACTTC
CDR3 protein: CASRITSGDYEQYF

CDR3 length: 14
D gene: -
J gene: TRBJ1-1
clone size: -
V gene: TRBV6-1
CDR3 DNA: TGTGCCAGCAGTGTGATACCTCGGGACACTGAAGCTTTCTTT
CDR3 protein: CASSVIPRDTEAFF

CDR3 length: 10
D gene: -
J gene: TRBJ1-1
clone size: -
V gene: TRBV30
CDR3 DNA: TGTGCCGTTGGACTAGGTGAAGCTTTCTTT
CDR3 protein: CAVGLGEAFF

CDR3 length: 15
D gene: TRBD1
J gene: TRBJ1-2
clone size: -
V gene: TRBV27
CDR3 DNA: TGTGCCAGCAGTTTCCAGGGGGCATATTCCTATGGCTACACCTTC
CDR3 protein: CASSFQGAYSYGYTF

CDR3 length: 15
D gene: TRBD2
J gene: TRBJ2-7
clone size: -
V gene: TRBV6-5
CDR3 DNA: TGTGCCAGCAGTTACGGTCTAGCGGGGGCCCACGAGCAGTACTTC
CDR3 protein: CASSYGLAGAHEQYF

CDR3 length: 14
D gene: TRBD2
J gene: TRBJ2-5
clone size: once
V gene: TRBV2
CDR3 DNA: TGTGCCAGCCGAGTCGGGGGGTTTGGAGAGACCCAGTACTTC
CDR3 protein: CASRVGGFGETQYF

CDR3 length: 16
D gene: TRBD1
J gene: TRBJ2-2
clone size: few
V gene: TRBV4-1
CDR3 DNA: TGCGCCAGCAGCCAAAACCCAACAGGGGTCGGCGGGGAGCTGTTTTTT
CDR3 protein: CASSQNPTGVGGELFF

CDR3 length: 22
D gene: -
J gene: TRBJ1-4
clone size: -
V gene: TRBV4-3
CDR3 DNA: TGCGCCAGCAGCCAAGGTCTAGGGAGGCCCTGGACTCCCGTACCAACTAATGAAAAACTGTTTTTT
CDR3 protein: CASSQGLGRPWTPVPTNEKLFF

CDR3 length: 17
D gene: -
J gene: TRBJ1-2
clone size: -
V gene: TRBV6-9
CDR3 DNA: TGTGCCAGCAGTTCTCGTGGGGGGGCGCAAGCTAACTATGGCTACACCTTC
CDR3 protein: CASSSRGGAQANYGYTF

CDR3 length: 12
D gene: -
J gene: TRBJ1-2
clone size: few
V gene: TRBV29-1
CDR3 DNA: TGCAGCGTTGAATTGTCGAACTATGGCTACACCTTC
CDR3 protein: CSVELSNYGYTF

CDR3 length: 14
D gene: -
J gene: TRBJ2-3
clone size: -
V gene: TRBV27
CDR3 DNA: TGTGCCAGCAGTTTTACAGGAGGCACAGATACGCAGTATTTT
CDR3 protein: CASSFTGGTDTQYF

CDR3 length: 16
D gene: TRBD1
J gene: TRBJ1-1
clone size: -
V gene: TRBV30
CDR3 DNA: TGTGCCTGGGGGAGTCCCGGGACAGGGCCGAACACTGAAGCTTTCTTT
CDR3 protein: CAWGSPGTGPNTEAFF

CDR3 length: 14
D gene: -
J gene: TRBJ1-5
clone size: -
V gene: TRBV6-5
CDR3 DNA: TGTGCCAGCAGTTACATCGGGGAAGGGCAGCCCCAGCATTTT
CDR3 protein: CASSYIGEGQPQHF

CDR3 length: 12
D gene: TRBD1
J gene: TRBJ2-4
clone size: -
V gene: TRBV6-1
CDR3 DNA: TGTGCCACGGGACAGGGGGCATACATTCAGTACTTC
CDR3 protein: CATGQGAYIQYF

CDR3 length: 16
D gene: TRBD2
J gene: TRBJ2-3
clone size: -
V gene: TRBV4-2
CDR3 DNA: TGTGCCAGCAGCCAAGAACGTCTAGCGGGGGGCGATACGCAGTATTTT
CDR3 protein: CASSQERLAGGDTQYF

CDR3 length: 15
D gene: TRBD1
J gene: TRBJ1-1
clone size: -
V gene: TRBV7-8
CDR3 DNA: TGTGCCAGCTTCCGCCGACAGGGTCGGGACACTGAAGCTTTCTTT
CDR3 protein: CASFRRQGRDTEAFF

CDR3 length: 17
D gene: -
J gene: TRBJ2-5
clone size: -
V gene: TRBV5-4
CDR3 DNA: TGTGCCAGCAGCTTGGATCGGGCGGGGGCGTACCAAGAGACCCAGTACTTC
CDR3 protein: CASSLDRAGAYQETQYF

CDR3 length: 16
D gene: TRBD1
J gene: TRBJ2-7
clone size: -
V gene: TRBV11-2
CDR3 DNA: TGTGCCAGCAGCTTATTGGACAGGGAGTTCCCCTACGAGCAGTACTTC
CDR3 protein: CASSLLDREFPYEQYF

CDR3 length: 14
D gene: -
J gene: TRBJ1-4
clone size: -
V gene: TRBV29-1
CDR3 DNA: TGCAGCGTTGATACCATAGGGGAGGGAGAAAAACTGTTTTTT
CDR3 protein: CSVDTIGEGEKLFF

CDR3 length: 15
D gene: TRBD1
J gene: TRBJ2-7
clone size: -
V gene: TRBV7-2
CDR3 DNA: TGTGCCAGCAGCTTCACGGGACAGGTGACCTACGAGCAGTACTTC
CDR3 protein: CASSFTGQVTYEQYF

CDR3 length: 12
D gene: -
J gene: TRBJ2-1
clone size: -
V gene: TRBV7-3
CDR3 DNA: TGTGCCAGCAGCTCCCCCGGGAGAGAGCAGTTCTTC
CDR3 protein: CASSSPGREQFF

CDR3 length: 13
D gene: -
J gene: TRBJ2-3
clone size: -
V gene: TRBV9
CDR3 DNA: TGTGCCAGCGCGGGTGGAGGCACAGATACGCAGTATTTT
CDR3 protein: CASAGGGTDTQYF

CDR3 length: 16
D gene: TRBD1
J gene: TRBJ2-7
clone size: -
V gene: TRBV27
CDR3 DNA: TGTGCCAGCAGTAAGAGGGACAGTCAGACCCTCTACGAGCAGTACTTC
CDR3 protein: CASSKRDSQTLYEQYF

CDR3 length: 15
D gene: -
J gene: TRBJ1-5
clone size: few
V gene: TRBV30
CDR3 DNA: TGTGCCTGGAGTAGCCCGGGAGGGAGCAATCAGCCCCAGCATTTT
CDR3 protein: CAWSSPGGSNQPQHF

CDR3 length: 13
D gene: TRBD1
J gene: TRBJ1-6
clone size: many
V gene: TRBV29-1
CDR3 DNA: TGCAGCGTTGGACAGGGGGAAGATTCACCCCTCCACTTT
CDR3 protein: CSVGQGEDSPLHF

CDR3 length: 17
D gene: TRBD2
J gene: TRBJ2-1
clone size: few
V gene: TRBV5-1
CDR3 DNA: TGCGCCAGCAGCGTCGGAGGCCCAGCGGGGGGCCGGGATGAGCAGTTCTTC
CDR3 protein: CASSVGGPAGGRDEQFF

CDR3 length: 15
D gene: TRBD1
J gene: TRBJ1-1
clone size: once
V gene: TRBV6-5
CDR3 DNA: TGTGCCAGCAGTTTTCAGGGGGCAAGGGACACTGAAGCTTTCTTT
CDR3 protein: CASSFQGARDTEAFF

CDR3 length: 14
D gene: TRBD1
J gene: TRBJ1-6
clone size: -
V gene: TRBV2
CDR3 DNA: TGTGCCAGCAGGGACAGGCTCGGGTATTCACCCCTCCACTTT
CDR3 protein: CASRDRLGYSPLHF

CDR3 length: 11
D gene: -
J gene: TRBJ2-7
clone size: -
V gene: TRBV20-1
CDR3 DNA: TGCAGTGCTAGTGGCAGCTACGAGCAGTACTTC
CDR3 protein: CSASGSYEQYF

CDR3 length: 14
D gene: TRBD1
J gene: TRBJ2-7
clone size: once
V gene: TRBV4-1
CDR3 DNA: TGCGCCAGCAGCCAGACAGGGGTCGTGGTCGAGCAGTACTTC
CDR3 protein: CASSQTGVVVEQYF

CDR3 length: 15
D gene: -
J gene: TRBJ1-1
clone size: -
V gene: TRBV7-9
CDR3 DNA: TGTGCCAGCAGCCCACGGGGCGGGATGAACACTGAAGCTTTCTTT
CDR3 protein: CASSPRGGMNTEAFF

CDR3 length: 13
D gene: -
J gene: TRBJ2-3
clone size: -
V gene: TRBV29-1
CDR3 DNA: TGCAGCGTTGCCTCAGGGGCCGGGAATACGCAGTATTTT
CDR3 protein: CSVASGAGNTQYF